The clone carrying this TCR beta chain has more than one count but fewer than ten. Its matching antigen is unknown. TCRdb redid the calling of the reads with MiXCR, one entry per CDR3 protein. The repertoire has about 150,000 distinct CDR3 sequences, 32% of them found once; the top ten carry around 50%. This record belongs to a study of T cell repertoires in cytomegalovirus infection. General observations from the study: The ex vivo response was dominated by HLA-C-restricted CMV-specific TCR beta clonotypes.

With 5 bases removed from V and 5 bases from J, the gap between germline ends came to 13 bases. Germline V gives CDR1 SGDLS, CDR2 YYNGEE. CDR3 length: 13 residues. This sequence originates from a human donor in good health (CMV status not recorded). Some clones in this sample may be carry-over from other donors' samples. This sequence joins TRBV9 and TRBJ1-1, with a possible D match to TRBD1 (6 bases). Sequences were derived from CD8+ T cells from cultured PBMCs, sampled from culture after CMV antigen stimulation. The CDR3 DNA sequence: TGTGCCAGCAGTGTTGGGGGGCGAACTGAAGCTTTCTTT. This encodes CASSVGGRTEAFF. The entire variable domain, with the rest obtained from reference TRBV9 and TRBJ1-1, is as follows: DSGVTQTPKHLITATGQRVTLRCSPRSGDLSVYWYQQSLDQGLQFLIQYYNGEERAKGNILERFSAQQFPDLHSELNLSSLELGDSALYFCASSVGGRTEAFFGQGTRLTVV.